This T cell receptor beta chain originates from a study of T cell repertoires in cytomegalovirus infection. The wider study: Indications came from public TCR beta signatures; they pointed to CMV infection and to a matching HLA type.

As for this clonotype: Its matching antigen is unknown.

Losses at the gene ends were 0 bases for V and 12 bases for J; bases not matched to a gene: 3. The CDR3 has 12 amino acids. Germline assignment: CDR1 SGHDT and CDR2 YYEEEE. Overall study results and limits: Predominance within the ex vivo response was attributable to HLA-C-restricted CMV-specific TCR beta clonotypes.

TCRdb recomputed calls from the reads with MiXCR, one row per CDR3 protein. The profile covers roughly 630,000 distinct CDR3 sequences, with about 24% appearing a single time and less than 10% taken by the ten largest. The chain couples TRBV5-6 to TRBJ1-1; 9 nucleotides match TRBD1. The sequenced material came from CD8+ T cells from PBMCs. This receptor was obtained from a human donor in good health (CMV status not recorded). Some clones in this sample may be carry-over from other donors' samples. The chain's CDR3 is CASSLGTGETFF. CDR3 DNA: TGTGCCAGCAGCTTGGGGACAGGGGAGACTTTCTTT. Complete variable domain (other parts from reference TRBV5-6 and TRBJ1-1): DAGVTQSPTHLIKTRGQQVTLRCSPKSGHDTVSWYQQALGQGPQFIFQYYEEEERQRGNFPDRFSGHQFPNYSSELNVNALLLGDSALYLCASSLGTGETFFGQGTRLTVV.